This T cell receptor beta chain was retrieved from a study of blood T cell repertoires in COVID-19. Study background: Collection of acute and convalescent COVID-19 samples took place in the United States, Italy and Spain.

Patients from Seattle were sampled longitudinally, starting during active infection. CDR1 is SGHDN, CDR2 FVKESK, per germline. Trimming removed 2 bases from V and 8 bases from J; junction bases left unmatched: 16. The CDR3 covers 18 residues. The method was immunoSEQ multiplex PCR; TCRdb's version includes in-frame clones alone and lacks a portion of them. Altogether approximately 170,000 clones are present, approximately 85% being singletons, with the ten largest covering approximately 7%. This clone was counted a single time. The TCR originated in a man at least 80 years old with COVID-19, enrolled during active disease. The chain carries TRBV14 and TRBJ2-1; 9 positions agree with TRBD2. Sequenced: peripheral blood. This CDR3 is CASSQRGKPGLAGDEQFF. DNA for the CDR3: TGTGCCAGCAGCCAAAGAGGTAAACCGGGACTAGCTGGCGATGAGCAGTTCTTC.